The rows below give T cell receptor beta chains drawn from one sample of a study of shared clonotypes between healthy human individuals. Data came from immunoSEQ multiplex PCR; TCRdb stores just in-frame clones and leaves some out. The repertoire holds about a million clones, approximately 77% seen once, with roughly 0.83% in the top ten. Sample: memory CD4+ T cells from PBMCs. Receptor source: a man in his late teens or twenties in good health. Some clones in this sample may be carry-over from other donors' samples. CDR3s leave out the opening cysteine and the closing phenylalanine or tryptophan. D genes are given only for firm matches.

ASSPSDLTDTQY	-	TRBV4-1
ASSRGQETYEQY	-	TRBV7-2
ASSLSGTGPYEQY	TRBD1	TRBV7-3
ASSLGASGSAGQSGRDTQY	TRBD2	TRBV7-7
ASSSGSYGYT	-	TRBV6-6
ASSSLDRVDYGYT	TRBD1	TRBV7-9
ASSLLRRNSNQPQH	-	TRBV5-6
SARPYDEQF	-	TRBV20-1
ASSLFVGGETQY	-	TRBV5-6
ASSATSGSYTGELF	TRBD2	TRBV9
ASKLVYGEWGGYT	-	TRBV7-2
ASRLLAGGSYEQY	TRBD2	TRBV7-2